The 19 T cell receptor beta chains presented below share a single source sample, sequenced in a study of preoperative IRX-2 immunotherapy in early breast cancer. The repertoire was sequenced with immunoSEQ multiplex PCR; TCRdb's copy has only in-frame clones and lacks some. Found here are around 34,000 clones, roughly 95% of them singletons; the top ten hold around 6.6%. As for treatment: preoperative locoregional IRX-2 cytokine immunotherapy. This material was collected from a patient treated with IRX-2 immunotherapy. Every receptor here comes from a human donor with breast cancer.

Here the CDR3 reads CASSIGPGRDLQAFF. In nucleotides, the CDR3 is TGTGCCAGTAGTATCGGTCCGGGGCGGGACTTGCAGGCTTTCTTT. The J gene is TRBJ1-1, the V gene TRBV19; tentative D call: TRBD1 (5 bases). V shed 3 bases and J shed 11 bases, with 22 bases lying between them. The CDR3 totals 15 residues. The germline V gene has CDR1 LNHDA and CDR2 SQIVND (reference sequence).

The rearrangement joins TRBV28 to TRBJ2-3; D gene unclear. The germline V gene encodes CDR1 MDHEN and CDR2 SYDVKM. The CDR3 is 15 amino acids. V dropped 3 bases and J dropped 1 base, with 11 bases sitting between them. In DNA, the CDR3 is TGTGCCAGCAGTTTTGGTAGTATCGGCACAGATACGCAGTATTTT. Protein: CASSFGSIGTDTQYF.

The chain carries TRBV19 and TRBJ2-7; D could derive from TRBD1 or TRBD2 (5 bases each). Germline loops: CDR1 LNHDA, CDR2 SQIVND (reference sequence). The CDR3 is 16 amino acids. V was cut by 3 bases and J by 3 bases, with 18 bases left in between. The CDR3 DNA reads as TGTGCCAGTAGTATGGCCGGGGCGTCGCCCGACTACGAGCAGTACTTC. It translates to CASSMAGASPDYEQYF.

This clone was picked up one time. The chain has TRBV19 and TRBJ1-1; 8 positions match TRBD1. After removal of 5 bases from V and 6 bases from J, the junction contained 14 bases not matched to a gene. The germline V gene encodes CDR1 LNHDA and CDR2 SQIVND (reference sequence). The CDR3 totals 16 residues. The CDR3 here is CASSDPVNYRGAEAFF. The CDR3 region has the DNA TGTGCCAGTAGTGACCCAGTCAATTACAGGGGGGCTGAAGCTTTCTTT.

This chain joins TRBV19 and TRBJ2-5, with D tentatively TRBD1 (5 bases). V was pared by 6 bases and J by 2 bases, with 16 bases between. Germline-derived CDR1 and CDR2 are LNHDA and SQIVND (reference sequence). The CDR3 covers 15 residues. This CDR3 reads CASSNQGGRQETQYF. The CDR3 nucleotides read TGTGCCAGTAGCAACCAGGGTGGCCGGCAAGAGACCCAGTACTTC.

V gene TRBV19 combines with J gene TRBJ2-3; no clear D gene. Germline CDR1 and CDR2: LNHDA and SQIVND (reference sequence). The CDR3 is made up of 18 amino acids. V lost 2 bases to trimming and J lost 0 bases, with 18 bases between them. The CDR3 sequence: CASSISTMKPSSTDTQYF. Written as DNA, the CDR3 is TGTGCCAGTAGTATATCAACGATGAAACCGTCTAGCACAGATACGCAGTATTTT.

This chain links TRBV11-3 with TRBJ2-5; D perhaps matches TRBD2 (6 bases). The germline V gene encodes CDR1 SGHNT and CDR2 YENEEA. The CDR3 consists of 14 residues. Between the trimmed V and J ends, which lost 6 bases and 1 base, there was a span of 12 bases. DNA for the CDR3: TGTGCCAGCAGTCGGCTGGGGGGCCAAGAGACCCAGTACTTC. It specifies CASSRLGGQETQYF.

The count of this clone is one. CDR3 sequence reads: CASSFRQPGYGYTF. The CDR3 nucleotides are TGTGCCAGCAGTTTTCGACAGCCCGGCTATGGCTACACCTTC. The rearrangement joins TRBV28 to TRBJ1-2; D is possibly TRBD1 (5 bases). Germline CDR1 MDHEN, CDR2 SYDVKM. V was clipped by 3 bases and J by 4 bases, with 12 bases between them. The CDR3 runs to 14 residues.

V is TRBV10-2 and J is TRBJ1-1, with 12 nucleotides matching TRBD1. Looked up from germline, CDR1 is WSHSY and CDR2 is SAAADI. The junction had 7 bases not matched to a gene; V was cut back by 1 base and J by 1 base. CDR3 length: 18 residues. The CDR3 nucleotides are TGCGCCAGCAGTGAGTTTGGTGGGACAGGGGGCGCGAACACTGAAGCTTTCTTT. This gives the protein CASSEFGGTGGANTEAFF.

This rearrangement joins TRBV7-2 to TRBJ2-7; the match to TRBD1 covers 9 bases. The CDR3 has 15 residues. The germline CDR1 and CDR2 sequences are SGHTA and FQGNSA. With 5 bases clipped from V and 0 bases from J, the junction kept 5 bases outside the gene matches. The CDR3 region is CASSPGQGISYEQYF. The CDR3 nucleotides read TGTGCCAGCAGCCCTGGACAGGGGATCTCCTACGAGCAGTACTTC.

The chain combines TRBV7-2 with TRBJ2-3; no clear D gene. The CDR3 spans 12 residues. Germline CDR1 is SGHTA and CDR2 is FQGNSA. V was pared by 3 bases and J by 6 bases, with 7 bases between. For the CDR3, the DNA is TGTGCCAGCAGCTTGCGCGCGGATACGCAGTATTTT. Translated, it gives CASSLRADTQYF.

The chain carries TRBV28 and TRBJ2-7, with D perhaps TRBD2 (5 bases). Germline assignment: CDR1 MDHEN and CDR2 SYDVKM. The CDR3 is 13 residues long. V lost 5 bases to trimming and J lost 2 bases, with 10 bases between them. CDR3: CASSTRGTYEQYF. The CDR3, as DNA: TGTGCCAGCAGTACCCGGGGAACCTACGAGCAGTACTTC.

The CDR3: CASRPAGSQPQHF. In DNA, the CDR3 is TGTGCCAGCAGACCAGCAGGGAGTCAGCCCCAGCATTTT. V usage is TRBV6-1 and J usage is TRBJ1-5, with D tentatively TRBD1 (5 bases). Between the trimmed V and J ends, which lost 6 bases and 6 bases, there was a span of 12 bases. CDR3 length: 13 residues. CDR1 is MNHNS and CDR2 is SASEGT in the germline V gene.

The chain is built from TRBV19 and TRBJ1-5, with a weak D call TRBD1 (5 bases). The CDR3 extends over 16 amino acids. Trimming took 1 base from V and 7 from J, leaving 17 bases between them. The germline gives CDR1 LNHDA, CDR2 SQIVND (reference sequence). As DNA, the CDR3 is TGTGCCAGTAGTATAGGTGGGACGCCGGGGGGGCAGCCCCAGCATTTT. It encodes CASSIGGTPGGQPQHF.

The rearrangement joins TRBV7-9 to TRBJ2-5, with 7 bases matching TRBD1. TRBJ2-7 explains the end of the DNA better; the J call may be wrong. From germline, CDR1 is SEHNR and CDR2 FQNEAQ (reference sequence). This CDR3 region has 14 residues. CDR3 nucleotide sequence: TGTGCCAGCAGAGCCGGGACAGAGACCTACGAGCAGTACTTC. Translation: CASRAGTETYEQYF.

This clone was counted once. The chain employs TRBV7-2 and TRBJ2-1, with 7 bases that match TRBD2. The CDR3 spans 15 residues. Germline CDR1 and CDR2: SGHTA and FQGNSA. V dropped 1 base and J dropped 2; count of bases not matched to a gene: 2. CDR3 bases: TGTGCCAGCAGCTTAGAAACTAGCGCCTACAATGAGCAGTTCTTC. Protein product: CASSLETSAYNEQFF.

CDR3 sequence (DNA): TGTGCCAGCTCACCCTCACGGGGGGCTGAAGCTTTCTTT. Translation gives CASSPSRGAEAFF. This chain links TRBV18 with TRBJ1-1; possibly TRBD1 for D (5 bases). Germline V CDR1 and CDR2: KGHSH, LQKENI. The CDR3 contains 13 residues. The germline V and J ends were trimmed by 3 bases and 6 bases, with 11 bases remaining between them.

The chain recombines TRBV18 with TRBJ2-5; the D is unclear. This CDR3 is built from 14 residues. The germline V gene has CDR1 KGHSH and CDR2 LQKENI. Trimming shortened V by 2 bases and J by 0 bases, and 7 bases separated the two germline ends. The CDR3 bases are TGTGCCAGCTCACCAGGGCGGAACCAAGAGACCCAGTACTTC. This codes for CASSPGRNQETQYF.

The rearrangement uses TRBV27 and TRBJ1-6, with D perhaps matching TRBD1 (6 bases). There are 16 residues in the CDR3. The V end lost 6 bases, the J end lost 7 bases, and 19 bases lay between the germline ends. From germline, CDR1 is MNHEY and CDR2 SMNVEV (reference sequence). CDR3 nucleotides: TGTGCCAGCAGCCCCCAGGGGATATTGACGAATTCACCCCTCCACTTT. Translated: CASSPQGILTNSPLHF.